These T cell receptor beta chains were read from a single sample in a study of cytomegalovirus exposure and HLA in healthy donors. Only in-frame clones appear in the TCRdb table, and some are missing; sequencing was by immunoSEQ multiplex PCR. Seen here are 110,000 or so clones, around 77% observed once, and the top ten hold 5.4%. Source material: PBMCs. Every receptor here comes from a woman aged 25 to 39 in good health and CMV-seropositive. CDR3s include the opening cysteine and the closing phenylalanine or tryptophan. D genes are given only for firm matches. Size tells how often a clone was seen (once, few, many) or the class of an expanded clone, and some rows leave it out.

abundance	v_gene	j_gene	d_gene	CDR3aa	CDR3nt
once	TRBV4-1	TRBJ2-7	NA	CASSQVRTDTYEQYF	TGCGCCAGCAGCCAAGTGAGGACAGATACCTACGAGCAGTACTTC
NA	TRBV10-2	TRBJ1-2	NA	CASSENGGERYTF	TGCGCCAGCAGTGAGAATGGGGGCGAACGCTACACCTTC
once	TRBV12-5	TRBJ1-2	TRBD1	CASGLGGQEKGYTF	TGTGCTAGTGGTTTGGGGGGACAGGAGAAGGGCTACACCTTC
NA	TRBV5-1	TRBJ2-7	NA	CASGRGPSYEQYF	TGCGCCAGCGGCAGGGGACCTTCCTACGAGCAGTACTTC
NA	TRBV10-1	TRBJ2-2	NA	CASSERGNPGELFF	TGCGCCAGCAGTGAGAGGGGTAACCCCGGGGAGCTGTTTTTT
few	TRBV7-9	TRBJ1-1	NA	CASKGGQENTEAFF	TGTGCCAGCAAGGGGGGGCAGGAGAACACTGAAGCTTTCTTT
NA	TRBV30	TRBJ2-5	TRBD1	CAWSPGQGGTQYF	TGTGCCTGGAGTCCGGGACAGGGAGGGACCCAGTACTTC
NA	TRBV5-1	TRBJ2-7	TRBD1	CASSATQQGYEQYF	TGCGCCAGCAGCGCTACCCAACAGGGGTACGAGCAGTACTTC
few	TRBV6-1	TRBJ1-4	TRBD1	CAVQQGSNEKLFF	TGTGCCGTCCAACAGGGGTCTAATGAAAAACTGTTTTTT
NA	TRBV9	TRBJ2-7	TRBD2	CASSVGGEGEQYF	TGTGCCAGCAGCGTGGGGGGGGAGGGCGAGCAGTACTTC